The next 20 T cell receptor beta chains were all read from a single sample in a study of T cell changes during pregnancy in multiple sclerosis. The repertoire was sequenced with immunoSEQ multiplex PCR; TCRdb's copy has only in-frame clones and lacks some. The table shows tens of thousands of clones, with roughly 91% occurring only once. This specimen consisted of peripheral blood, obtained in the third trimester of pregnancy. These receptors originate from a female donor in good health, enrolled as a control in a pregnancy study.

This chain joins TRBV15 and TRBJ2-7; D is perhaps TRBD2 (5 bases). Looked up from germline, CDR1 is LNHNV and CDR2 is YYDKDF (reference sequence). The CDR3 runs to 11 residues. Trimming cost V 9 bases and J 4 bases, with 10 bases left between them. This chain's CDR3 is CATRSGYEQYF. The CDR3 region has the DNA TGTGCCACTCGATCGGGGTACGAGCAGTACTTC. Full variable domain (rest looked up from reference TRBV15 and TRBJ2-7): DAMVIQNPRYQVTQFGKPVTLSCSQTLNHNVMYWYQQKSSQAPKLLFHYYDKDFNNEADTPDNFQSRRPNTSFCFLDIRSPGLGDTAMYLCATRSGYEQYFGPGTRLTVT.

This clone was seen a single time. V usage is TRBV29-1 and J usage is TRBJ2-2, with 8 bases matching TRBD2. The J segment lost 4 bases and the V segment lost 4 bases, leaving 14 bases of the junction unmatched. Germline V gene data show CDR1 as SQVTM and CDR2 as ANQGSEA. This CDR3 region has 17 residues. The CDR3 DNA sequence: TGCAGCGTTGTCTATGCCGGAACGGGAGGGCCCACCGGGGAGCTGTTTTTT. Translating gives CSVVYAGTGGPTGELFF.

Note on this clone: Without the conserved terminal phenylalanine or tryptophan, this CDR3 likely stems from a read error. The DNA is left out, because the CDR3 cannot be placed on it with certainty; the CDR3 is given as TCRdb lists it. The J gene is TRBJ2-7, the V gene TRBV5-8; no DNA check was done on the table's D call, TRBD2. The V gene's germline CDR1 is SGHTS and CDR2 YDEGEE. Termini included, the CDR3 measures 11 amino acids. CDR3 loop: CASSLARTKIY.

This sequence joins TRBV6-5 and TRBJ2-7; D unclear. This CDR3 contains 14 residues. Trimming pared 0 bases from V and 7 bases from J, leaving 13 bases between. The germline V gene has CDR1 MNHEY and CDR2 SVGAGI. The CDR3 DNA sequence: TGTGCCAGCAGTTACTCGATTCGCCCGGAGGAGCAGTACTTC. The encoded protein is CASSYSIRPEEQYF.

The genes are TRBV18 and TRBJ1-3; the D is unclear. Germline CDR1 and CDR2: KGHSH and LQKENI. Trimming shortened V by 3 bases and J by 2 bases, and 11 bases separated the two germline ends. The CDR3 loop spans 15 amino acids. CDR3 bases: TGTGCCAGCTCACCCGACGGGAAAACTGGAAACACCATATATTTT. Protein sequence: CASSPDGKTGNTIYF. The whole variable domain, remainder taken from reference TRBV18 and TRBJ1-3, is NAGVMQNPRHLVRRRGQEARLRCSPMKGHSHVYWYRQLPEEGLKFMVYLQKENIIDESGMPKERFSAEFPKEGPSILRIQQVVRGDSAAYFCASSPDGKTGNTIYFGEGSWLTVV.

The chain carries TRBV4-1 and TRBJ2-6, with 7 positions matching TRBD2. This CDR3 spans 18 amino acids. The germline gives CDR1 MGHRA, CDR2 YSYEKL. The trim removed 3 bases at V and 0 bases at J, leaving 8 bases unmatched. CDR3 region: CASSHFSGVLSGANVLTF. The CDR3 nucleotides are TGCGCCAGCAGCCATTTCAGCGGGGTCCTCTCTGGGGCCAACGTCCTGACTTTC.

The chain recombines TRBV7-9 with TRBJ1-2; D may be TRBD1 (6 bases). The CDR3 loop spans 15 amino acids. Trimming cost V 3 bases and J 6 bases, with 17 bases left between them. CDR1 is SEHNR, CDR2 FQNEAQ, per germline (reference sequence). The CDR3 coding sequence is TGTGCCAGCAGCTTCTATAGGACAGAAGGAGATGGCTACACCTTC. It is translated as CASSFYRTEGDGYTF.

This sequence joins TRBV5-1 and TRBJ2-2; 7 bases are shared with TRBD1. The CDR3 is made up of 14 amino acids. CDR1 SGHRS and CDR2 YFSETQ come from the germline V gene. V was clipped by 4 bases and J by 1 base; unmatched bases: 1. The CDR3 region has the DNA TGCGCCAGCAGCCGGGACAGGAACACCGGGGAGCTGTTTTTT. This sequence encodes CASSRDRNTGELFF. The full variable domain, with the rest looked up from reference TRBV5-1 and TRBJ2-2, is KAGVTQTPRYLIKTRGQQVTLSCSPISGHRSVSWYQQTPGQGLQFLFEYFSETQRNKGNFPGRFSGRQFSNSRSEMNVSTLELGDSALYLCASSRDRNTGELFFGEGSRLTVL.

This chain connects TRBV27 to TRBJ1-5; D unclear. V was pared by 0 bases and J by 7 bases, with 13 bases between. Per germline, CDR1 MNHEY and CDR2 SMNVEV (reference sequence). The CDR3 spans 15 residues. The CDR3 DNA follows: TGTGCCAGCAGTTTATCGATTGCGGGGAGGCAGCCCCAGCATTTT. Protein: CASSLSIAGRQPQHF.

V is TRBV11-2 and J is TRBJ1-1; 7 bases are a match to TRBD1. The CDR3 runs to 14 residues. CDR1 SGHAT and CDR2 FQNNGV come from the germline V gene. Trimming at V came to 6 bases and at J to 4 bases, leaving 8 bases not matched to a gene. The CDR3 spells CASSSNRGTTEAFF. Here the CDR3 DNA reads TGTGCCAGCAGTTCGAACAGGGGTACCACTGAAGCTTTCTTT.

The chain employs TRBV20-1 and TRBJ1-2; 9 bases map to TRBD1. The CDR3 runs 11 residues. The germline V gene has CDR1 DFQATT and CDR2 SNEGSKA (reference sequence). The CDR3 DNA is TGCAGCGCGGGACAGGGTGGTGGCTACACCTTC. Its translation: CSAGQGGGYTF.

The genes are TRBV6-6 and TRBJ2-3; D remains unclear. Per the germline V gene, CDR1 is MNHNY and CDR2 is SVGAGI (reference sequence). Trimming cost V 10 bases and J 2 bases, with 10 bases left between them. CDR3 length: 12 amino acids. The CDR3 spells CATLSLTDTQYF. CDR3 bases: TGTGCCACACTGTCCCTCACAGATACGCAGTATTTT.

This clone was observed once. CDR3 nucleotides: TGTGCCAGCAGCCCCGGCCGGGACAGGCAGTTCTTC. Its translation: CASSPGRDRQFF. The chain joins TRBV14 to TRBJ2-1, with 7 positions matching TRBD1. Germline CDR1 is SGHDN and CDR2 is FVKESK. The CDR3 covers 12 residues. V lost 4 bases, J lost 12 bases, and 6 bases stayed unmatched.

V is TRBV29-1 and J is TRBJ2-7; maybe TRBD1 (6 bases). Trimming pared 3 bases from V and 4 bases from J, leaving 10 bases between. Per germline, CDR1 SQVTM and CDR2 ANQGSEA. The CDR3 extends over 12 amino acids. CDR3 bases: TGCAGCGTTGAGCTGGGGGCTTACGAGCAGTACTTC. Protein: CSVELGAYEQYF.

V and J are TRBV19 and TRBJ2-7; the match to TRBD1 covers 8 bases. Germline CDR1 reads LNHDA; CDR2 reads SQIVND (reference sequence). J was trimmed by 2 bases and V by 5 bases; bases with no gene match: 5. This CDR3 has 14 residues. For the CDR3, the DNA is TGTGCCAGTAGTTCCCAGGGGGCGACCTACGAGCAGTACTTC. This gives the protein CASSSQGATYEQYF.

This rearrangement joins TRBV5-6 to TRBJ2-1; tentative D call: TRBD2 (5 bases). Per the germline V gene, CDR1 is SGHDT and CDR2 is YYEEEE. With 0 bases removed from V and 5 bases from J, the gap between germline ends came to 18 bases. The CDR3 totals 17 residues. CDR3 region: CASSLAASRVRHNEQFF. CDR3 nucleotide sequence: TGTGCCAGCAGCTTGGCGGCTAGCCGAGTACGACACAATGAGCAGTTCTTC.

CDR3 sequence reads: CASSVEGRGGDTQYF. CDR3 DNA sequence: TGTGCCAGCAGCGTAGAGGGGCGGGGAGGAGATACGCAGTATTTT. This chain joins TRBV9 and TRBJ2-3; maybe TRBD2 (6 bases). From germline, CDR1 is SGDLS and CDR2 YYNGEE. This CDR3 has 15 amino acids. The V and J ends lost 0 bases and 5 bases respectively, with 13 bases between them.

J is TRBJ1-5 and V is TRBV27, with D maybe TRBD1 (5 bases). Germline V gene sequence: CDR1 MNHEY, CDR2 SMNVEV (reference sequence). CDR3 length: 13 residues. The ends were cut back, 6 bases at V and 1 base at J, with 7 bases in the middle. The CDR3 protein is CASSWGSNQPQHF. CDR3 DNA: TGTGCCAGCAGCTGGGGCAGCAATCAGCCCCAGCATTTT.

V and J are TRBV27 and TRBJ2-5; tentative D call: TRBD2 (5 bases). CDR3 length: 17 residues. The germline CDR1 and CDR2 sequences are MNHEY and SMNVEV (reference sequence). V shed 5 bases and J shed 5 bases, with 24 bases lying between them. CDR3 amino acids: CASSTALSWGERETQYF. CDR3 DNA sequence: TGTGCCAGCAGTACCGCCTTGTCCTGGGGAGAGAGGGAGACCCAGTACTTC.

This chain uses TRBV20-1 with TRBJ2-5; D gene ambiguous. Germline V gene data show CDR1 as DFQATT and CDR2 as SNEGSKA (reference sequence). The CDR3 loop spans 11 amino acids. V was shortened by 0 bases and J by 5 bases, with 4 bases between the two germline ends. Here the CDR3 reads CSARDRETQYF. DNA of the CDR3: TGCAGTGCTAGAGATCGGGAGACCCAGTACTTC.